Sequencing of this T cell receptor beta chain was carried out in a study of cytomegalovirus exposure and HLA in healthy donors. V was pared by 0 bases and J by 2 bases, with 13 bases of the junction left unmatched. Germline values: CDR1 LGHNA, CDR2 YSLEER. The CDR3 contains 20 residues. About this clone itself: Its matching antigen is unknown.

The PCR made use of 60 Vbeta and 13 Jbeta primers. Clones were read by immunoSEQ multiplex PCR, and TCRdb kept only the in-frame ones, dropping some. This sample has roughly 200,000 clones, with 75% to 90% found just once. Study conclusions and caveats: In a later analysis, compared with equally common non-associated chains, HLA-associated beta chains were more expanded. A missense variant in DCLRE1C was later tied to TCR beta V- and J-gene trimming.

This TCR was sampled from a woman under 30 in good health and CMV-seronegative. The source material was PBMCs. The rearrangement joins TRBV4-3 to TRBJ2-1; 10 bases match TRBD2. CDR3 nucleotides: TGCGCCAGCAGCCAAGATAGAGGCAGCGGGAGGGTACCGGCCTACAATGAGCAGTTCTTC. It is translated as CASSQDRGSGRVPAYNEQFF.